This TCR beta chain was captured in a study of T cells in Graves' hyperthyroidism and ophthalmopathy. The wider study: Peripheral blood samples were taken at initial diagnosis, prior to any treatment.

RNA transcripts served as the template for amplifying TCR beta CDR3 regions. The HTBI primer set was used in a first-round RT-PCR of the TCR CDR3. MiXCR, run by TCRdb on the multiplex PCR reads, gives a single entry per CDR3 protein. Of a few hundred thousand distinct CDR3 sequences listed, roughly 19% were seen once; the top ten hold just under 40%. Ophthalmopathy patients showed a Clinical Activity Score of at least 3, NOSPECS grade of at least 4 and duration under 3 months. This clonotype was seen a few times. Trimming at V came to 6 bases and at J to 8 bases, leaving 9 bases not matched to a gene. This CDR3 comprises 13 residues. From germline, CDR1 is SEHNR and CDR2 FQNEAQ (reference sequence).

This clonotype was sampled from a man aged 45-60 years with Graves' ophthalmopathy. Sequenced input: blood. The chain uses TRBV7-9 and TRBJ1-2; TRBD1 agrees at 7 bases. CDR3: CASSDGQDRGYTF. The CDR3 DNA reads as TGTGCCAGCAGTGACGGACAGGACCGCGGCTACACCTTC.